This entry lists 5 T cell receptor beta chains sequenced from one sample in a study of breast tumors, draining lymph nodes, adjacent tissues. Axillary draining lymph nodes of breast cancer patients supplied the node samples. TCRdb used MiXCR to reprocess the multiplex PCR reads, holding one entry per CDR3 protein. The sample carries 130,000 or so distinct CDR3 sequences, 32% recorded once. The sequencing sample was made of axillary lymph node tissue. The receptors derive from a female donor with breast cancer. Some clones in this sample may be carry-over from other donors' samples.

This clonotype has at least ten counts. The chain carries TRBV7-2 and TRBJ1-3; 9 bases match TRBD1. Germline CDR1 reads SGHTA; CDR2 reads FQGNSA. This CDR3 is 16 amino acids long. Losses at the gene ends were 5 bases for V and 4 bases for J; bases not matched to a gene: 9. CDR3 amino acids: CASSPDRGAWGNTIYF. CDR3 DNA: TGTGCCAGCAGCCCGGACAGGGGAGCGTGGGGAAACACCATATATTTT.

This clonotype was found a few times. At one of its ends the junction is not consistent with the germline gene, which may arise from a read error. The chain recombines TRBV6-5 with TRBJ2-1, with D unclear. Germline loops: CDR1 MNHEY, CDR2 SVGAGI. The length of the CDR3 is 16 residues. The CDR3 here is CASSHSETPRYNEQFF. CDR3 nucleotide sequence: TGTGCCAGCAGTCACTCCGAGACTCCACGCTACAATGAGCAGTTCTTC.

CDR3: CASSLVGNEDAGNTIYF. In nucleotides, the CDR3 is TGTGCCAGCAGCTTGGTCGGGAACGAGGACGCTGGAAACACCATATATTTT. V usage is TRBV5-6 and J usage is TRBJ1-3; D is uncertain. Germline V gives CDR1 SGHDT, CDR2 YYEEEE. Between the trimmed V and J ends, which lost 0 bases and 2 bases, there was a span of 15 bases. There are 17 residues in the CDR3.

This clonotype showed up many times. CDR3 sequence reads: CSARSGTNQPQHF. The CDR3 bases are TGCAGTGCTAGGTCAGGTACCAATCAGCCCCAGCATTTT. The rearrangement links TRBV20-1 to TRBJ1-5; D is unresolved. The CDR3 has 13 amino acids. Trimming removed 3 bases from V and 3 bases from J, with 9 bases in between. CDR1 DFQATT and CDR2 SNEGSKA come from the germline V gene (reference sequence).

This clonotype was recorded many times. The chain is built from TRBV18 and TRBJ2-3; 8 bases are shared with TRBD1. The CDR3 runs to 14 residues. Germline V gives CDR1 KGHSH, CDR2 LQKENI. The V gene end was trimmed by 5 bases and the J gene end by 5 bases; junction bases not matched to a gene: 6. DNA for the CDR3: TGTGCCAGCTCATCGACAGGGGTTGGAGATACGCAGTATTTT. Translation gives CASSSTGVGDTQYF.